The rows below give T cell receptor beta chains drawn from one sample of a study of response to subunit inactivated influenza vaccine. TCRdb recomputed calls from the RT-PCR reads with MiXCR, one row per CDR3 protein. The table includes about 780,000 distinct CDR3 sequences, less than 20% detected once. The input for sequencing was PBMCs from blood, taken approximately 5 days after vaccination. These receptors were obtained from a man in his fifties or sixties who received an inactivated influenza vaccine. The CDR3 runs from the conserved cysteine through the conserved F or W. A D gene is named only where the DNA matches it firmly. Part of the rows lack a size; the others show once, few, many or a class for expanded clones.

clone_size	v_call	d_call	j_call	cdr3_nt	cdr3_aa
NA	TRBV29-1	NA	TRBJ2-1	TGCGGCGTTGACCGCGCCCAGCGGGCCACCTACAATGAGCAGTTCTTC	CGVDRAQRATYNEQFF
many	TRBV7-8	NA	TRBJ2-3	TGTGCCAGCAGCGCCCTACTCCGGGACACGAGCACAGATACGCAGTATTTT	CASSALLRDTSTDTQYF
few	TRBV20-1	TRBD2	TRBJ2-1	TGCAGTGCTAGAGATTCAGGACTAGCCATCAATGAGCAGTTCTTC	CSARDSGLAINEQFF
few	TRBV6-2/TRBV6-3	TRBD1	TRBJ1-2	TGTGCCAGCAGTCCAATACAGGGGGCGAGATACTATGGCTACACCTTC	CASSPIQGARYYGYTF
many	TRBV20-1	NA	TRBJ2-5	TGCAGTGCCAGACGATCGGGGGAGACCCAGTACTTC	CSARRSGETQYF
few	TRBV4-1	NA	TRBJ1-3	TGCGCCAGCAGCCAAGAGCCGCCGGTCTCTGGAAACACCATATATTTT	CASSQEPPVSGNTIYF
NA	TRBV29-1	NA	TRBJ1-2	TGCAGCGTTGCTCAGGTGGATTATGGCTACACCTTC	CSVAQVDYGYTF
few	TRBV12-3/TRBV12-4	TRBD1	TRBJ2-2	TGTGCCAGCAGACAGGGGTCCGGGGAGCTGTTTTTT	CASRQGSGELFF
few	TRBV6-5	NA	TRBJ2-7	TGTGCCAGCAGTTCGCAACCTGAAGTACACTACGAGCAGTACTTC	CASSSQPEVHYEQYF
many	TRBV20-1	TRBD2	TRBJ2-7	TGCAGTGCTGAGCCCCGAGGCGGGAGCTCCTACGAGCAGTACTTC	CSAEPRGGSSYEQYF
NA	TRBV20-1	TRBD1	TRBJ1-5	TGCAGTGCTAGAGATAGACAGGGTTTTTACCAGCCCCAGCATTTT	CSARDRQGFYQPQHF
NA	TRBV20-1	TRBD2	TRBJ2-4	TGCAGTGCTATTTATGCGGGAGCGCGGAACATTCAGTACTTC	CSAIYAGARNIQYF
NA	TRBV19	TRBD2	TRBJ2-1	TGTGCCAGTAGTAGACCGCTGGCGGGAGATTTTAATGAGCAGTTCTTC	CASSRPLAGDFNEQFF